This is a list of T cell receptor beta chains from one sample in a study. TCRdb passed the RT-PCR reads through MiXCR, listing each CDR3 protein once. Of hundreds of thousands of distinct CDR3 sequences listed, approximately 15% are singletons. The sequenced sample was memory CD4+ T cells from blood. The receptors were gathered from a female donor in good health, serving as a healthy control. Each CDR3 is given with its conserved first and last residue. The D gene is left open where the match is weak. Size values are once, few and many counts, or a class for expanded clones, and some rows have none.

abundance	v_gene	d_gene	j_gene	CDR3nt	CDR3aa
few	TRBV20-1	-	TRBJ2-3	TGCAGCTGCACAGGGAACACAGATACGCAGTATTTT	CSCTGNTDTQYF
many	TRBV29-1	TRBD1	TRBJ1-1	TGCAGCGTAGGACTGAGACAGGGGGCTGAGGCTTTCTTT	CSVGLRQGAEAFF
many	TRBV7-2	-	TRBJ2-1	TGTGCCAGCAGCTTGTCGGAAATCTACAATGAGCAGTTCTTC	CASSLSEIYNEQFF
-	TRBV9	-	TRBJ2-4	TGTGCCAGCAGCGCAGGAGGGCCCGGCCACATTCAGTACTTC	CASSAGGPGHIQYF
many	TRBV4-3	-	TRBJ2-2	TGCGCCAGCAGCCTGTGGGAGAACACCGGGGAGCTGTTTTTT	CASSLWENTGELFF
-	TRBV5-1	-	TRBJ2-2	TGCGCCAGCAGCCCCGTGAGCACCGGGGAGCTGTTTTTT	CASSPVSTGELFF
-	TRBV19	-	TRBJ1-2	TGTGCCAGTACCAATAACTTCGGACCAGTCTATGGCTACACCTTC	CASTNNFGPVYGYTF
many	TRBV10-3	-	TRBJ2-3	TGTGCCATCAGTGAGGGGTCACAGGCTACAGATACGCAGTATTTT	CAISEGSQATDTQYF
many	TRBV6-2/TRBV6-3	TRBD2	TRBJ2-7	TGTGCCAGCAGTTCGGGACTAGGGGTCGAAACCTCCTACGAGCAGTACTTC	CASSSGLGVETSYEQYF
few	TRBV7-2	-	TRBJ2-7	TGTGCCAGCAGCTTAGCTTCCGGGACTTCTACCTACGAGCAGTACTTC	CASSLASGTSTYEQYF
many	TRBV29-1	-	TRBJ2-2	TGCAGCGTTGAATACGGCCCCGGGGAGCTGTTTTTT	CSVEYGPGELFF
-	TRBV12-3/TRBV12-4	TRBD1	TRBJ1-4	TGTGCCAGCAGCCCGGGACAGCATAATGAAAAACTGTTTTTT	CASSPGQHNEKLFF
few	TRBV7-7	-	TRBJ2-7	TGTGCTAGCAGCTTACCCTCTAAGGAATGCTGGGGGGAGCAGTACTTC	CASSLPSKECWGEQYF
-	TRBV30	-	TRBJ2-5	TGTGCCTGGAGTGTGGCGCGAGAGACCCAGTACTTC	CAWSVARETQYF
many	TRBV12-3/TRBV12-4	-	TRBJ2-2	TGTGCCAGCAGTTTCTACACCGGGGAGCTGTTTTTT	CASSFYTGELFF
-	TRBV27	-	TRBJ2-7	TGTGCCAGCAGTTTAAGGCTACTAGGGGCCAGCTCCTACGAGCAGTACTTC	CASSLRLLGASSYEQYF
-	TRBV7-2	TRBD1	TRBJ1-1	TGTGCCAGCAGCTTAGTTTCGGACAGGACTGAAGCTTTCTTT	CASSLVSDRTEAFF
-	TRBV6-6	-	TRBJ1-1	TGTGCCAGCAGTTACTCGAGTACGGGTGGCACTGAAGCTTTCTTT	CASSYSSTGGTEAFF
many	TRBV12-3/TRBV12-4	-	TRBJ1-2	TGTGCCAGCAGTCTAGGGTGGGGGGGCAACTATGGCTACACCTTC	CASSLGWGGNYGYTF
-	TRBV12-3/TRBV12-4	-	TRBJ1-1	TGTGCCAGCAGTCCGCGGACAAAAATGAACACTGAAGCTTTCTTT	CASSPRTKMNTEAFF
few	TRBV27	TRBD1	TRBJ1-3	TGTGCCAGCAGTTTCTACCGACAGGGGAACTCTGGAAACACCATATATTTT	CASSFYRQGNSGNTIYF
few	TRBV6-5	TRBD1	TRBJ1-2	TGTGCCAGCAGTTACCGAGGGGGCGGCTACACCTTC	CASSYRGGGYTF
-	TRBV19	-	TRBJ2-2	TGTGCCAGTAGTACCAGTTACAGGGTGGGATCCGGGGAGCTGTTTTTT	CASSTSYRVGSGELFF
few	TRBV20-1	-	TRBJ2-1	TGCGGGATCCGGGACTCGACGTACAATGAGCAGTTCTTC	CGIRDSTYNEQFF
many	TRBV5-5	-	TRBJ2-2	TGTGCCAGCAGCTTGGTGATGCAGGACACCGGGGAGCTGTTTTTT	CASSLVMQDTGELFF
few	TRBV28	-	TRBJ1-5	TGTGCCAGCAGTCACGGAGGGGGCAATCAGCCCCAGCATTTT	CASSHGGGNQPQHF
few	TRBV7-2	-	TRBJ2-7	TGTGCCACCACAGAAGACGGTCGCGAGCAGTACTTC	CATTEDGREQYF
many	TRBV7-3	-	TRBJ1-1	TGTGCCAGCAGCATGACAGTTGGCACTGAAGCTTTCTTT	CASSMTVGTEAFF
few	TRBV5-5	-	TRBJ1-3	TGTGCCAGCAGATCCGGGGGGGAAAACACCATATATTTT	CASRSGGENTIYF
few	TRBV7-2	TRBD2	TRBJ2-3	TGTGCCAGCAGCTTAAGGGTGACTAGCGCCACAGATACGCAGTATTTT	CASSLRVTSATDTQYF
many	TRBV9	-	TRBJ1-6	TGTGCCAGCAGCGTCGACAGAGCCTTTTCACCCCTCCACTTT	CASSVDRAFSPLHF
-	TRBV6-6	-	TRBJ2-1	TGTGCCAGCAGGCAGACTTCCGGGACGAGCTTCTATGAGCAGTTCTTC	CASRQTSGTSFYEQFF
few	TRBV5-6	TRBD1	TRBJ1-2	TGTGCCAGCAGCTTGGTGACAGGGAGTGGAGGCTACACCTTC	CASSLVTGSGGYTF
many	TRBV27	-	TRBJ2-3	TGTGCCAGCAGCTTAGAACGAACAGATACGCAGTATTTT	CASSLERTDTQYF
-	TRBV11-2	TRBD2	TRBJ2-3	TGTGCCAGCAGCTCTCTCGGGACTAGCGGGGGGGCCCATACGCAGTATTTT	CASSSLGTSGGAHTQYF
-	TRBV6-1	-	TRBJ2-5	TGTGCCAGCAGTGAAGCGGTCGGGAACGACGAGACCCAGTACTTC	CASSEAVGNDETQYF
many	TRBV20-1	-	TRBJ2-3	TGCAGTGCTAGCTCCCCAGGGGATACGCAGTATTTT	CSASSPGDTQYF
-	TRBV27	-	TRBJ2-1	TGTGCCAGCAAGGGGGGGAGCTCCTACAATGAGCAGTTCTTC	CASKGGSSYNEQFF
few	TRBV6-2/TRBV6-3	-	TRBJ2-3	TGTGCCAGCAGTTACAGTTATCAGGCCTCCACGGGCGGCACAGATACGCAGTATTTT	CASSYSYQASTGGTDTQYF
many	TRBV7-8	-	TRBJ2-7	TGTGCCAGCAGCTTAGGACAGTACTACGAGCAGTACTTC	CASSLGQYYEQYF
-	TRBV30	-	TRBJ2-2	TGTGCCTGGAGTGTGGGGGGATCGGACACCGGGGAGCTGTTTTTT	CAWSVGGSDTGELFF
-	TRBV7-9	-	TRBJ1-6	TGTGCCAGCAGCCACCGGACGGATAATTCACCCCTCCACTTT	CASSHRTDNSPLHF
many	TRBV20-1	-	TRBJ1-1	TGCAGTGCTAATAAAGGGGGGGATAACACTGAAGCTTTCTTT	CSANKGGDNTEAFF
few	TRBV7-3	-	TRBJ2-1	TGTGCCAGCAGCTTCGGCGGGCCGACCTACAATGAGCAGTTCTTC	CASSFGGPTYNEQFF
-	TRBV6-6	TRBD2	TRBJ2-3	TGTGCCAGCAGTTCTGGGACTAGCGGGTTCATGGATACGCAGTATTTT	CASSSGTSGFMDTQYF
-	TRBV7-2	-	TRBJ2-7	TGTGCCAGCAGCTTAGGACTTCGCTCCTACGAGCAGTACTTC	CASSLGLRSYEQYF
-	TRBV9	TRBD2	TRBJ2-1	TGTGCCAGCAGCGCCGGGACTAGCGGTACAAATGAGCAGTTCTTC	CASSAGTSGTNEQFF
many	TRBV5-6	-	TRBJ1-2	TGTGCCAGCAGCCAGGGCTTCTATGGCTACACCTTC	CASSQGFYGYTF
few	TRBV9	-	TRBJ2-2	TGTGCCAGCAGCGCTGGGGTGGGAGTCGGCACCGGGGAGCTGTTTTTT	CASSAGVGVGTGELFF
-	TRBV5-4	-	TRBJ2-3	TGTGCCAGCAGCCTCCCGCTTAGCACAGATACGCAGTATTTT	CASSLPLSTDTQYF
-	TRBV14	-	TRBJ1-5	TGTGCCAGCAGTCCTCCAATAGGACATAGCAATCAGCCCCAGCATTTT	CASSPPIGHSNQPQHF
-	TRBV6-1	TRBD2	TRBJ2-1	TGTGCCAGCAGTGACGGGACTAGAAATGAGCAGTTCTTC	CASSDGTRNEQFF
-	TRBV29-1	-	TRBJ1-4	TGCAGCGTTTCACGAACTAATGAAAAACTGTTTTTT	CSVSRTNEKLFF
many	TRBV29-1	TRBD2	TRBJ2-3	TGCAGCGGCACTGGGACTAGCGCGGGCCCAGATACGCAGTATTTT	CSGTGTSAGPDTQYF